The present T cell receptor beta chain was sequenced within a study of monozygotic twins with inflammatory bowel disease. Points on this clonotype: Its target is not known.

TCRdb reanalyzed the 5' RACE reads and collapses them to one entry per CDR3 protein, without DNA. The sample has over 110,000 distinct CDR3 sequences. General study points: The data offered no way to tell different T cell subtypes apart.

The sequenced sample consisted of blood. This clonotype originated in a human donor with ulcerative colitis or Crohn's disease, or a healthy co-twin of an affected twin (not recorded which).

The CDR3 loop is CASTPRSGDRGYEQYF. The chain recombines TRBV19 with TRBJ2-7; the TCRdb D gene call, TRBD1, has no DNA to confirm it. CDR3 length: 16 residues. CDR1 is LNHDA, CDR2 SQIVND, per germline (reference sequence). Full variable domain (missing parts from reference TRBV19 and TRBJ2-7): DGGITQSPKYLFRKEGQNVTLSCEQNLNHDAMYWYRQDPGQGLRLIYYSQIVNDFQKGDIAEGYSVSREKKESFPLTVTSAQKNPTAFYLCASTPRSGDRGYEQYFGPGTRLTVT.